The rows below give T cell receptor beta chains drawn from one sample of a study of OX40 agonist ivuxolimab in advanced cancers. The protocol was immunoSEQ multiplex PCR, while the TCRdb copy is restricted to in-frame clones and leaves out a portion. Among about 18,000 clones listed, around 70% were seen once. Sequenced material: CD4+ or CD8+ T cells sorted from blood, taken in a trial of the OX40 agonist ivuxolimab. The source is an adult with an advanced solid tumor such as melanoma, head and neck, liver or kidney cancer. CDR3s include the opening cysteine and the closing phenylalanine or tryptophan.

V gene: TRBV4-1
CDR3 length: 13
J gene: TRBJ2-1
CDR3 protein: CASSLKTSNEQFF

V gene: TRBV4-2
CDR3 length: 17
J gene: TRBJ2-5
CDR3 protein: CASSQDRTSGIDETQYF

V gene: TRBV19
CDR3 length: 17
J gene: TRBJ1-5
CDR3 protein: CASSRTTGKRINQPQHF

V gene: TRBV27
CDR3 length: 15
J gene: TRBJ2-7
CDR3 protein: CASSERDSFSYEQYF

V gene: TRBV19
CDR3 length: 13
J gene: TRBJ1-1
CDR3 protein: CASSPAGGFEAFF

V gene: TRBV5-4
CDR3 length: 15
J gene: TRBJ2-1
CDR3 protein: CASSLAVTGNNEQFF

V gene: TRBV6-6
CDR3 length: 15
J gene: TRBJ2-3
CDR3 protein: CASSRSQGAIDTQYF

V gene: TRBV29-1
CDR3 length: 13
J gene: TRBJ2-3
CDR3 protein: CSVVLAETDTQYF

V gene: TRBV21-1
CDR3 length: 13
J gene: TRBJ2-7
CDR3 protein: CASSKVGGREQYF

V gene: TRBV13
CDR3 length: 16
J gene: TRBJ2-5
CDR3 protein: CASSLEGLAGGETQYF

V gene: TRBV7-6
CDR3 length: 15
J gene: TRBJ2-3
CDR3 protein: CASSRPGDGTDTQYF

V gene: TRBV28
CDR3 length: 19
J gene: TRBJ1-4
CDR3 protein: CASSLSAPYTGDGGEKLFF

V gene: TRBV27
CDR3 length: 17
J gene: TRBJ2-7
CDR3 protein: CASSPALGSGSVYEQYF

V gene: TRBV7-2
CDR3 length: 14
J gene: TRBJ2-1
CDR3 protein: CASSLPSGINGQFF

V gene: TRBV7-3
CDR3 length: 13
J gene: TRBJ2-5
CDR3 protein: CASSRGQGKTQYF

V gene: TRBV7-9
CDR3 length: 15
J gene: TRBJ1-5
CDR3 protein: CASSAQTEPNQPQHF

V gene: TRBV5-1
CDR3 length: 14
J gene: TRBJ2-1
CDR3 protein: CASSSSGSYNEQFF

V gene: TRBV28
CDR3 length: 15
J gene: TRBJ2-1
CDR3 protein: CASSRTLSSYNEQFF

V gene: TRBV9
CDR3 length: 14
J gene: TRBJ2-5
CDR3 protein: CASSTGLVRETQYF

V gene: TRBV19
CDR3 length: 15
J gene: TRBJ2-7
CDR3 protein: CASSIGGGISYEQYF

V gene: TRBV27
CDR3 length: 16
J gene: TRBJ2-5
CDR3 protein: CASSFSPTGLIETQYF

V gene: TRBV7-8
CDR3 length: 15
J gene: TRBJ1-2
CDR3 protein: CASSLGVLGADGYTF

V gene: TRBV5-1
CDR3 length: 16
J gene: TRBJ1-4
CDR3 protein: CASSLDKESTNEKLFF

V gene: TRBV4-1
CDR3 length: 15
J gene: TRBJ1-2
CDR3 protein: CASSQVEQGNYGYTF

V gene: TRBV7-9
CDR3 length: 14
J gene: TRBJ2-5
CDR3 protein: CASSLSSAQETQYF

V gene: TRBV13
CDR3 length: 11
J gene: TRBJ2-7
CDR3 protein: CASSISHEQYF

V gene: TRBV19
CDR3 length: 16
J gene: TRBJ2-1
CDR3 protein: CASCGLAGRVKNEQFF